The clone carrying this TCR beta chain was counted many times. Antigen specificity is unknown. The data were obtained in a study of blood T cells in healthy people across ages. V lost 3 bases, J lost 9 bases, and 21 bases lay in between. Germline values: CDR1 GTSNPN, CDR2 SVGIG (reference sequence). The CDR3 extends over 15 amino acids. Study-wide results and limits: CMV status of donors was not determined, possibly confounding expanded clonotype changes. Roughly linear age-related decline in beta diversity appeared, significant by age around 42.

The sample, about 10 milliliters of peripheral blood, was drawn from each donor. Using a J-beta primer mix together with a sample-barcoded 5' primer, a second PCR was run for roughly 6 to 12 cycles. TCRdb redid the calling of the 5' RACE reads with MiXCR, one entry per CDR3 protein. Of 1,500,000 or so distinct CDR3 sequences listed, approximately 39% were seen once; the top ten hold about 4.1%. The rearrangement links TRBV30 to TRBJ2-1; TRBD1 might be the D (5 bases). This sequence was found in a woman younger than 35 in good health. What was sequenced was blood. The CDR3 nucleotides read TGTGCCTGGAGCGTAGGTCAGGGCTGGTATGGTGAGCAGTTCTTC. Its protein is CAWSVGQGWYGEQFF.